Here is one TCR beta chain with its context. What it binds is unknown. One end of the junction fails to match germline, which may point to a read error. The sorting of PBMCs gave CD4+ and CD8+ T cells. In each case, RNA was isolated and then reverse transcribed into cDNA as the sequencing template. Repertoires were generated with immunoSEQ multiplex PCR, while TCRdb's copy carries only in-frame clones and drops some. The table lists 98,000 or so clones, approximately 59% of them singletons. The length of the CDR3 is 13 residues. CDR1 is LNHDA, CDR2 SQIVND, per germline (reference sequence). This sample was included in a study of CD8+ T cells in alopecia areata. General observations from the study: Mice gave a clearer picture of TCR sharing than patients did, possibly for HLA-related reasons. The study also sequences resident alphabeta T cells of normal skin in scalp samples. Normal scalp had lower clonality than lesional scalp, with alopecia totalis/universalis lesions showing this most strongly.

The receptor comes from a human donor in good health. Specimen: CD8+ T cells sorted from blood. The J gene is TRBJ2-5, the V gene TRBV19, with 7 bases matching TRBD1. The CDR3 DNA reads TGTGCCAGTAGTATAGCCTCCCCGGGACAGCAGAACTTC. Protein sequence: CASSIASPGQQNF.